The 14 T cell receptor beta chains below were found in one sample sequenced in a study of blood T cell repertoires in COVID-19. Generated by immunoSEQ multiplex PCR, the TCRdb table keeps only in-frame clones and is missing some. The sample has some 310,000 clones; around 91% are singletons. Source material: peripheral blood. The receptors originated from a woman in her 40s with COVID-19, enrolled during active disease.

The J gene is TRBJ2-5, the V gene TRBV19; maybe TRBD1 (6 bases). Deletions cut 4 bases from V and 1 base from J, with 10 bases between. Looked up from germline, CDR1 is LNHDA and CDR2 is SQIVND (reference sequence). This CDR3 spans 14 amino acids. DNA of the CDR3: TGTGCCAGTAGTACCCGGACAGCCCAAGAGACCCAGTACTTC. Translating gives CASSTRTAQETQYF. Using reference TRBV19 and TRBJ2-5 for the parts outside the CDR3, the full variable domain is DGGITQSPKYLFRKEGQNVTLSCEQNLNHDAMYWYRQDPGQGLRLIYYSQIVNDFQKGDIAEGYSVSREKKESFPLTVTSAQKNPTAFYLCASSTRTAQETQYFGPGTRLLVL.

The DNA for the CDR3 is TGTGCCACCAGCACCTTCAGACAGGGGAACATTCAGTACTTC. It encodes CATSTFRQGNIQYF. The chain is built from TRBV15 and TRBJ2-4, with TRBD1 identical over 8 bases. From germline, CDR1 is LNHNV and CDR2 YYDKDF (reference sequence). This CDR3 comprises 14 residues. Trimming at V came to 4 bases and at J to 7 bases, leaving 6 bases not matched to a gene.

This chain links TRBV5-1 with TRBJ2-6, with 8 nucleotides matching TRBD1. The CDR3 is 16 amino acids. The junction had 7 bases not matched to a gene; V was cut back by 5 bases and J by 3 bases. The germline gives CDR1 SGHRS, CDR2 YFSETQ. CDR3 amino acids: CASRSQGANGANVLTF. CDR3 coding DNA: TGCGCCAGCAGATCTCAGGGGGCAAATGGGGCCAACGTCCTGACTTTC.

Here the CDR3 DNA reads TGTGCCAGCTCACCGAAAGGGACAGGGGGAAATTCACCCCTCCACTTT. Translating gives CASSPKGTGGNSPLHF. The J gene is TRBJ1-6, the V gene TRBV18, with TRBD1 matching over 11 bases. CDR1 is KGHSH and CDR2 is LQKENI in the germline V gene. This CDR3 has 16 amino acids. Trimming at V came to 3 bases and at J to 7 bases, leaving 5 bases not matched to a gene.

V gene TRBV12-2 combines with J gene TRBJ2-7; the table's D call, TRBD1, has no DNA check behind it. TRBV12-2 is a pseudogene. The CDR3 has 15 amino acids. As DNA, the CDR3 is TGTGCAAGTCGCTTAGGGGGGCTAGCTAGGTACGAGCAGTACTTC. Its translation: CASRLGGLARYEQYF.

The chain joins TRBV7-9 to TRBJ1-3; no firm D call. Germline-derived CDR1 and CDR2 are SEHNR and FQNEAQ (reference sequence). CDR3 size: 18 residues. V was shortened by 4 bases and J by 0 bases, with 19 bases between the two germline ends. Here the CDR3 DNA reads TGTGCCAGCAGCTCCGTCCACCGGCACAGCCCCTCTGGAAACACCATATATTTT. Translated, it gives CASSSVHRHSPSGNTIYF.

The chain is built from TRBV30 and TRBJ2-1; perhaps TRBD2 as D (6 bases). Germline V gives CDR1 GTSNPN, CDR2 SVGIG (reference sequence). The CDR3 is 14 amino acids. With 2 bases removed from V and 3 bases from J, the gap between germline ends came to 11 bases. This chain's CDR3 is CAWSRERIYNEQFF. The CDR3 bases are TGTGCCTGGAGTCGGGAGCGGATCTACAATGAGCAGTTCTTC.

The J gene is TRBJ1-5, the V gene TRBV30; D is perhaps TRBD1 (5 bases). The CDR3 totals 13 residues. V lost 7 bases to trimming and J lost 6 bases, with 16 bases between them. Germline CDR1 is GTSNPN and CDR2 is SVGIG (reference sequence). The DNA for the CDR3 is TGTGCCTTATCCGGGGGTGATAGTCAGCCCCAGCATTTT. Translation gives CALSGGDSQPQHF.

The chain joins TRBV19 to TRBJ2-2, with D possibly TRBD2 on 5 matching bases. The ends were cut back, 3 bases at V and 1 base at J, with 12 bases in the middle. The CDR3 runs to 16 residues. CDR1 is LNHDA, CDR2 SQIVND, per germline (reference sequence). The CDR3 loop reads CASSILLVGNTGELFF. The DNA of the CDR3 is TGTGCCAGTAGTATCCTACTAGTTGGGAACACCGGGGAGCTGTTTTTT. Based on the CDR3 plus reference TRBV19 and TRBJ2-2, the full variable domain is DGGITQSPKYLFRKEGQNVTLSCEQNLNHDAMYWYRQDPGQGLRLIYYSQIVNDFQKGDIAEGYSVSREKKESFPLTVTSAQKNPTAFYLCASSILLVGNTGELFFGEGSRLTVL.

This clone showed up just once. The CDR3 DNA follows: TGTGCCAGCAGCGGACAGGGATTGCGGCGGGGAATCTATGGTGGCTACACCTTC. Translating it yields CASSGQGLRRGIYGGYTF. This chain links TRBV11-2 with TRBJ1-2, with 8 positions matching TRBD1. Germline CDR1 is SGHAT and CDR2 is FQNNGV. CDR3 length: 18 residues. The V and J ends lost 5 bases and 7 bases, in that order; junction bases with no gene match: 21. Full variable domain (missing parts from reference TRBV11-2 and TRBJ1-2): EAGVAQSPRYKIIEKRQSVAFWCNPISGHATLYWYQQILGQGPKLLIQFQNNGVVDDSQLPKDRFSAERLKGVDSTLKIQPAKLEDSAVYLCASSGQGLRRGIYGGYTFGSGTRLTVV.

The CDR3 DNA follows: TGTGCCAGCAGTGAACAGGGGCGGCTCCTCCACTTT. Translation: CASSEQGRLLHF. This sequence joins TRBV5-8 and TRBJ1-6; 7 bases agree with TRBD1. This CDR3 contains 12 residues. The germline CDR1 and CDR2 sequences are SGHTS and YDEGEE. With V trimmed by 5 bases and J by 15 bases, 8 bases remained unmatched.

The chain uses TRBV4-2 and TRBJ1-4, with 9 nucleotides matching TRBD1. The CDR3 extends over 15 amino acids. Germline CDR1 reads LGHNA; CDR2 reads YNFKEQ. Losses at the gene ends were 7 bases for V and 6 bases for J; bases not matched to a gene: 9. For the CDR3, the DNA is TGTGCCAGCACTCCATGGGGACAGGGTGATGAAAAACTGTTTTTT. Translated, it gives CASTPWGQGDEKLFF.

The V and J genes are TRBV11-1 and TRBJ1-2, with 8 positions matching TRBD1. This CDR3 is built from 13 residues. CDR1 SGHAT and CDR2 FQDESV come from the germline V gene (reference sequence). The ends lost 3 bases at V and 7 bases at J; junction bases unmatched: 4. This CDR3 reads CASSFRTGSGYTF. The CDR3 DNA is TGTGCCAGCAGCTTCCGGACAGGGTCTGGCTACACCTTC.

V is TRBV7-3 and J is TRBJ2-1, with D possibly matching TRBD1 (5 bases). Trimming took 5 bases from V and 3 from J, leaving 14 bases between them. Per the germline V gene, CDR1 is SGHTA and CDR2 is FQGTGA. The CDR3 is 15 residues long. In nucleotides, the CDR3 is TGTGCCAGCAGCCCAGACAGTCTGCTCTACAATGAGCAGTTCTTC. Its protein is CASSPDSLLYNEQFF.